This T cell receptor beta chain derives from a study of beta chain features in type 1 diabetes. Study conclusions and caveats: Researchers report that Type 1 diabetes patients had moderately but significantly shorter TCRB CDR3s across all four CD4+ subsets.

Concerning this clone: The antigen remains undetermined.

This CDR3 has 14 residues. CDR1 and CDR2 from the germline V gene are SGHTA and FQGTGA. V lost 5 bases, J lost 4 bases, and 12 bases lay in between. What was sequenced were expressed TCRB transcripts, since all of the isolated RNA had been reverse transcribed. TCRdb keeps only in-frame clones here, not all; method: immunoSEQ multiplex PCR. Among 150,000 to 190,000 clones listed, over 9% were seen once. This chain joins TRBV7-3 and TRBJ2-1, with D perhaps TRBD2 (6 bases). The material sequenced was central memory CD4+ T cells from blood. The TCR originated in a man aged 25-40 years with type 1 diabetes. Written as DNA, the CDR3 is TGTGCCAGCAGCCCCGGGACTCTTTACAATGAGCAGTTCTTC. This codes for CASSPGTLYNEQFF.